What follows is one T cell receptor beta chain and its context. A much larger clone is a single base away; this may be a read error. The time point denotes: newly diagnosed GD, antithyroid drugs for less than 3 months. There was RNA extracted from PBMCs, and the TCR library was made from it. Libraries of TCR beta came from iRepertoire HTBI primers plus Arm-PCR of CDR3 regions. TCRdb processed the multiplex PCR reads anew with MiXCR; each CDR3 protein has one entry. The data contain more than 450,000 distinct CDR3 sequences, approximately 12% of them singletons. This entry belongs to a study of regulatory T cells in long-lasting Graves disease. On the study more broadly: Graves' patients, diagnosed recently, had received antithyroid drugs under 3 months.

The CDR3 loop spans 16 amino acids. CDR1 DFQATT and CDR2 SNEGSKA come from the germline V gene (reference sequence). The sample was also linked to a second study, of T cells in Graves' hyperthyroidism and ophthalmopathy. As that report states: Progression to ophthalmopathy was predicted a median of roughly seven months early.

The TCR sequence derives from a woman in her 30s with Graves disease. V usage is TRBV20-1 and J usage is TRBJ1-5, with D perhaps matching TRBD1 (6 bases). Material: peripheral blood mononuclear cells (PBMCs), obtained at new diagnosis, from a patient treated with antithyroid drugs. CDR3 region: CGARVSGHGSNQPQHF. DNA for the CDR3: TGCGGTGCTAGAGTCTCGGGACACGGTAGCAATCAGCCCCAGCATTTT.